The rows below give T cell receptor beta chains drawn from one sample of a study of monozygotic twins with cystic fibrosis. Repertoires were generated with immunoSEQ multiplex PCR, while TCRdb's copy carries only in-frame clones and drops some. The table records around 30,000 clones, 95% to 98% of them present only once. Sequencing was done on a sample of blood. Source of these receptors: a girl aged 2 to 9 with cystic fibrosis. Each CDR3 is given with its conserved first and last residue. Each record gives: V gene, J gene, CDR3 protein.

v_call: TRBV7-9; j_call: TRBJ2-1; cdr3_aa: CASSVVTSGNEQFF
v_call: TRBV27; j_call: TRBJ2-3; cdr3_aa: CASSFVRVGADTQYF
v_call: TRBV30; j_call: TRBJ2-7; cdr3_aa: CAWRGGGDSLEQYF
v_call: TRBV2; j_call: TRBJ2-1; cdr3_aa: CASSFGTSGALWQFF
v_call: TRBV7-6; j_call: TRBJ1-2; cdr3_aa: CASSLVMGGGFYGYTF
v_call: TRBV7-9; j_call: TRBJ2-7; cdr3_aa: CASSLTLAGHEQYF
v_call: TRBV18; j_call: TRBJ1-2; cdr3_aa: CASSPWARQAENGYTF
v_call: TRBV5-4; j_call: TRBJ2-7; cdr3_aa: CASSLVVSYEQYF
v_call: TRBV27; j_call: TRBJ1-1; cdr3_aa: CASSLSRNTEAFF
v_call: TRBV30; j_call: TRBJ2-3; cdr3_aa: CAWRTDTQYF
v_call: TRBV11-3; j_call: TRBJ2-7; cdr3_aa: CASSLRTGYEQYF
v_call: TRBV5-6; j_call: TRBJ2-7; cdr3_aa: CASSLSSSYEQYF
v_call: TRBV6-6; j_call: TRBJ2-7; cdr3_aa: CASSYSVGRDYEQYF
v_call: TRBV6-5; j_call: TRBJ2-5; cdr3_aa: CASSFDRDRWETQYF
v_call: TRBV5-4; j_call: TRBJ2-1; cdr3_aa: CASSSRSTGLAVNEQFF
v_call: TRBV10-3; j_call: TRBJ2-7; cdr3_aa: CAIMSGNSYEQYF
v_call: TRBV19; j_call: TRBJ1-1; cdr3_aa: CASSQDRMNTEAFF
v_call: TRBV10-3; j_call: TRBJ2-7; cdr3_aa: CAISAGGPSEQYF
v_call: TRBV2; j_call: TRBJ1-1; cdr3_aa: CASSEGELKAFF
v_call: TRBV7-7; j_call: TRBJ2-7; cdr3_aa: CASSPRVGAYEQYF
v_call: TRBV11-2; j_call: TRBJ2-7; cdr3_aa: CASSLDVAERESYEQYF
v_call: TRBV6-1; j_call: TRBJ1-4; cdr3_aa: CASRGSVEKLFF
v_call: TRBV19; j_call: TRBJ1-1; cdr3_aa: CASSLGLNTEAFF
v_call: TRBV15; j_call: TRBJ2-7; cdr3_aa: CATSRDGVAGPSPRGEQYF
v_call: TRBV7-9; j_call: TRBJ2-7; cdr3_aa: CASSLPGSSEQYF
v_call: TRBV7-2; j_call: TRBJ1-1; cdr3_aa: CASSLHASRVLNTEAFF
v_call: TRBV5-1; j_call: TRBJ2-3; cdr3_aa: CASTPGSGRDPRLADTQYF
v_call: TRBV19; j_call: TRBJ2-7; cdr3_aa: CASSIGLAGAPYEQYF
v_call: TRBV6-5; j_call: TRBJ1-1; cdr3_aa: CASSSTTGETFF
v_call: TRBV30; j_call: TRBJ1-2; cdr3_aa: CAWSVGDGRGGYTF
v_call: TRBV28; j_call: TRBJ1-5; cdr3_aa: CASSLRLYSNQPQHF
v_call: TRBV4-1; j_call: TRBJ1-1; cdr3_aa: CASSQETGGLTEAFF
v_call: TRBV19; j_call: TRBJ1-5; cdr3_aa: CASTSTGGVNQPQHF
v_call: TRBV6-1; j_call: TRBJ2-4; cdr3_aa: CASTLGSLAKNIQYF
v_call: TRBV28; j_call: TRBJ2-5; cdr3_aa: CASSLVGRGGETQYF
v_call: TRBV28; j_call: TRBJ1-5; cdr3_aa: CASSLEQHNQPQHF
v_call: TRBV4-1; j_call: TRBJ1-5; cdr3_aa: CASSHPREGASNQPQHF